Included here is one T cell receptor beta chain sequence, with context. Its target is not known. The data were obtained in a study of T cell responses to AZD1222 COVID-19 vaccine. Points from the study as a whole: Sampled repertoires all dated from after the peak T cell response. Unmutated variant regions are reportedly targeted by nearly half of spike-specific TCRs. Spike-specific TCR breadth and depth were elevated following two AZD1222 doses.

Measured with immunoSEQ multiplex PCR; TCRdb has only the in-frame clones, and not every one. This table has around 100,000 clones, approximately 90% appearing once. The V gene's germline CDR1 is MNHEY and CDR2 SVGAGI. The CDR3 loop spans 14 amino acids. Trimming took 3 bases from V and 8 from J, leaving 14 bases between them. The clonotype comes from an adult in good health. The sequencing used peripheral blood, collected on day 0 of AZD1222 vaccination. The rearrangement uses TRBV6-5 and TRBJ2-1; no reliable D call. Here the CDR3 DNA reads TGTGCCAGCAGTTATGTGCAGGCACGCGATGAGCAGTTCTTC. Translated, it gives CASSYVQARDEQFF.